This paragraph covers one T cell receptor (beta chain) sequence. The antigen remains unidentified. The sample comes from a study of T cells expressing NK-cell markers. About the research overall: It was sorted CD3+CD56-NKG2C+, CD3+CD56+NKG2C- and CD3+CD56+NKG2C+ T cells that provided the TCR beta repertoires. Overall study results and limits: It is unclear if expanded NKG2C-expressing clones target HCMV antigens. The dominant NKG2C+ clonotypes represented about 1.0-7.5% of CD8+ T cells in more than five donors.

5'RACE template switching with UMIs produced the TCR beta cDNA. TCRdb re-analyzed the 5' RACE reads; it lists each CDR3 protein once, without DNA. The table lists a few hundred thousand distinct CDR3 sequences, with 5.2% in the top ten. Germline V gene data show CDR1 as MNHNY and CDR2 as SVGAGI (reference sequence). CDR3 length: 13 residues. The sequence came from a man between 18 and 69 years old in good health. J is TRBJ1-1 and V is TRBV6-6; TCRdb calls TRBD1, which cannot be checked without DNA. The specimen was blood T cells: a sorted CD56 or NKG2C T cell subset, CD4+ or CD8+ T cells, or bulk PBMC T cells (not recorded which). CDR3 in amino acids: CAIQTGRGTEAFF.